This paragraph covers one T cell receptor beta chain sequence. Sequencing was performed with immunoSEQ multiplex PCR; in TCRdb, only in-frame clones are kept and a portion is missing. The sample holds about 820,000 clones, approximately 92% seen once. These data belong to a study of shared clonotypes between healthy human individuals. It was CD45RO-negative cells, positively selected for CCR7, that made up naive CD8 cells, with terminally differentiated effector memory CD45RA+ cells excluded. The V gene's germline CDR1 is SQVTM and CDR2 ANQGSEA. The V end was cut by 7 bases, the J end by 3 bases, with 16 bases between. The CDR3 runs 13 residues.

The chain has TRBV29-1 and TRBJ2-7; weak D call: TRBD2 (6 bases). The sequence derives from a man under 40 in good health. The sequenced material came from naive CD8+ T cells sorted from blood. The CDR3 region is CSARLGERYEQYF. The CDR3 nucleotides are TGCAGCGCTCGACTAGGAGAACGCTACGAGCAGTACTTC.